This T cell receptor (beta chain) was found in a study of T cell repertoires in cytomegalovirus infection. TCRdb reprocessed the reads via MiXCR and lists one record per CDR3 protein. The sample carries around 240,000 distinct CDR3 sequences, over 20% recorded once. The clonotype comes from a human donor in good health (CMV status not recorded). Some clones in this sample may be carry-over from other donors' samples. The sequenced sample consisted of CD8+ T cells from PBMCs.

CDR3 coding DNA: TGTGCCAGCAGCCAAGCAGGGCCGGAGCAGTTCTTC. It encodes CASSQAGPEQFF. V gene TRBV3-1 combines with J gene TRBJ2-1, with D tentatively TRBD1 (5 bases). The CDR3 loop spans 12 amino acids. The ends were cut back, 1 base at V and 10 bases at J, with 8 bases in the middle. Germline CDR1 reads LGHDT; CDR2 reads YNNKEL (reference sequence).